These 19 T cell receptor beta chains came from one sample sequenced in a study of blood T cell repertoires in COVID-19. Sequenced by immunoSEQ multiplex PCR; TCRdb stores in-frame clones only, minus some. The table has around 82,000 clones, 75% to 95% seen once. Sequencing was done on a sample of peripheral blood. The source of these receptors is a human donor in a cohort sampled during active COVID-19.

The chain has TRBV28 and TRBJ1-5; D ambiguous. Germline lookup yields CDR1 MDHEN and CDR2 SYDVKM. The V end was cut by 2 bases, the J end by 5 bases, with 10 bases between. The CDR3 sequence is 14 residues long. CDR3 coding DNA: TGTGCCAGCAGTTTAGGTCAGGCTTATCAGCCCCAGCATTTT. Translation: CASSLGQAYQPQHF.

The chain carries TRBV6-5 and TRBJ2-7, with D unclear. Germline loops: CDR1 MNHEY, CDR2 SVGAGI. This CDR3 has 13 residues. V shed 2 bases and J shed 9 bases, with 14 bases lying between them. CDR3 amino acids: CASSYGRHVGQYF. The CDR3 nucleotides are TGTGCCAGCAGTTACGGCAGGCATGTCGGGCAGTACTTC.

Points on this clone: The germline gene is not matched at one end of the junction; a read error may be the cause. This chain joins TRBV6-5 and TRBJ2-5; 7 positions agree with TRBD2. CDR1 and CDR2 from the germline V gene are MNHEY and SVGAGI. The CDR3 runs 13 residues. The CDR3 DNA follows: TGTGCAAGCATACAGCGGGGCTGGGAGACCCAGTACTTC. This codes for CASIQRGWETQYF.

The gene calls are TRBV6-1 and TRBJ1-3; 7 bases line up with TRBD1. After removal of 4 bases from V and 1 base from J, the junction contained 7 bases not matched to a gene. The germline V gene encodes CDR1 MNHNS and CDR2 SASEGT. The CDR3 extends over 16 amino acids. This CDR3 is CASSGLRTGSGNTIYF. For the CDR3, the DNA is TGTGCCAGCAGTGGACTCCGGACAGGTTCTGGAAACACCATATATTTT.

The gene calls are TRBV6-1 and TRBJ2-1; D not certain. Trimming left V 2 bases short and J 0 bases short, with 8 bases between. The V gene's germline CDR1 is MNHNS and CDR2 SASEGT. CDR3 size: 15 residues. The CDR3 loop is CASSERVFSYNEQFF. CDR3 coding DNA: TGTGCCAGCAGTGAACGGGTTTTCTCCTACAATGAGCAGTTCTTC.

V is TRBV19 and J is TRBJ1-1, with D perhaps matching TRBD1 (5 bases). The CDR3 length is 15 residues. Germline-derived CDR1 and CDR2 are LNHDA and SQIVND (reference sequence). V was cut by 1 base and J by 2 bases, with 11 bases left in between. The CDR3 DNA reads TGTGCCAGTAGTATAGTTGGGGCACCTAACACTGAAGCTTTCTTT. This gives the protein CASSIVGAPNTEAFF.

The sample holds one count of this clone. This chain links TRBV24-1 with TRBJ1-1; D remains ambiguous. Germline V CDR1 and CDR2: KGHDR, SFDVKD. V gave up 8 bases and J gave up 3 bases, with 12 bases separating them. This CDR3 is 13 amino acids long. In DNA form, the CDR3 reads TGTGCCACCACTGGACCGGGAGACACTGAAGCTTTCTTT. It specifies CATTGPGDTEAFF.

The gene calls are TRBV19 and TRBJ2-7; TRBD2 matches at 8 bases. This CDR3 comprises 14 residues. Germline-derived CDR1 and CDR2 are LNHDA and SQIVND (reference sequence). V was pared by 6 bases and J by 5 bases, with 9 bases of the junction left unmatched. The CDR3 DNA is TGTGCCAGTAGGGTACAACTAGCGGCCAACGAGCAGTACTTC. Translating gives CASRVQLAANEQYF. Using reference TRBV19 and TRBJ2-7 for the parts outside the CDR3, the full variable domain is DGGITQSPKYLFRKEGQNVTLSCEQNLNHDAMYWYRQDPGQGLRLIYYSQIVNDFQKGDIAEGYSVSREKKESFPLTVTSAQKNPTAFYLCASRVQLAANEQYFGPGTRLTVT.

This sequence joins TRBV19 and TRBJ2-1; 7 nucleotides align to TRBD1. The ends lost 3 bases at V and 0 bases at J; junction bases unmatched: 2. The V gene's germline CDR1 is LNHDA and CDR2 SQIVND (reference sequence). The CDR3 extends over 15 amino acids. The DNA for the CDR3 is TGTGCCAGTAGTATGACAGGGCGCTCCTACAATGAGCAGTTCTTC. The encoded protein is CASSMTGRSYNEQFF.

The chain employs TRBV9 and TRBJ1-5; D may be TRBD1 (6 bases). The germline gives CDR1 SGDLS, CDR2 YYNGEE. With 1 base removed from V and 4 bases from J, the gap between germline ends came to 12 bases. The CDR3 totals 15 residues. The CDR3 DNA sequence: TGTGCCAGCAGCGTAACCGGGACAATTAATCAGCCCCAGCATTTT. Amino acids: CASSVTGTINQPQHF.

As DNA, the CDR3 is TGTGCCAGCAGCAAACGGGCAGGGGACTACAATGAGCAGTTCTTC. Its protein product is CASSKRAGDYNEQFF. This chain uses TRBV7-9 with TRBJ2-1, with a weak D call TRBD1 (6 bases). Deletions cut 5 bases from V and 3 bases from J, with 14 bases between. The CDR3 is 15 amino acids. CDR1 and CDR2 from the germline V gene are SEHNR and FQNEAQ (reference sequence).

This sequence joins TRBV3-1 (or the pseudogene TRBV3-2) and TRBJ1-2; 9 bases map to TRBD1. The ends lost 4 bases at V and 4 bases at J; junction bases unmatched: 1. Germline V lookup: CDR1 LGHDT, CDR2 YNNKEL (reference sequence). This CDR3 has 13 amino acids. Here the CDR3 reads CASSPTGGYGYTF. CDR3 nucleotides: TGTGCCAGCAGCCCGACAGGGGGCTATGGCTACACCTTC.

The chain combines TRBV3-1 (or the pseudogene TRBV3-2) with TRBJ2-6; D remains unclear. The V end lost 0 bases, the J end lost 0 bases, and 6 bases lay between the germline ends. CDR1 and CDR2 from the germline V gene are LGHDT and YNNKEL (reference sequence). CDR3 length: 16 residues. DNA for the CDR3: TGTGCCAGCAGCCAAGATCCGTTCTCTGGGGCCAACGTCCTGACTTTC. Translating gives CASSQDPFSGANVLTF.

V and J are TRBV24-1 and TRBJ2-1; TRBD1 aligns across 7 bases. The CDR3 has 14 amino acids. Per germline, CDR1 KGHDR and CDR2 SFDVKD. V was pared by 1 base and J by 8 bases, with 4 bases of the junction left unmatched. CDR3 sequence: CATSDFSTGDEQFF. In DNA, the CDR3 is TGTGCCACCAGTGATTTTTCCACAGGGGATGAGCAGTTCTTC.

This chain connects TRBV7-2 to TRBJ1-1; TRBD1 is a possible D gene (5 bases). CDR1 SGHTA and CDR2 FQGNSA come from the germline V gene. The length of the CDR3 is 14 residues. V was clipped by 2 bases and J by 0 bases, with 7 bases between them. CDR3 residues: CASSLNRLNTEAFF. The CDR3 coding sequence is TGTGCCAGCAGCTTAAACAGGTTGAACACTGAAGCTTTCTTT. The full variable domain, with the rest looked up from reference TRBV7-2 and TRBJ1-1, is GAGVSQSPSNKVTEKGKDVELRCDPISGHTALYWYRQSLGQGLEFLIYFQGNSAPDKSGLPSDRFSAERTGGSVSTLTIQRTQQEDSAVYLCASSLNRLNTEAFFGQGTRLTVV.

V is TRBV4-1 and J is TRBJ1-3, with 10 bases that match TRBD1. V lost 6 bases and J lost 4; bases outside the gene matches: 3. Germline V gives CDR1 MGHRA, CDR2 YSYEKL. This CDR3 region has 14 residues. The CDR3 sequence is CASSPGQGGNTIYF. CDR3 in DNA: TGCGCCAGCAGTCCGGGACAGGGGGGAAACACCATATATTTT.

CDR3 loop: CASSRRGGDTQYF. As DNA, the CDR3 is TGTGCCAGCAGCCGAAGAGGGGGCGATACGCAGTATTTT. The genes are TRBV3-1 (or the pseudogene TRBV3-2) and TRBJ2-3, with TRBD1 identical over 7 bases. Germline assignment: CDR1 LGHDT and CDR2 YNNKEL (reference sequence). Trimming at V came to 4 bases and at J to 6 bases, leaving 4 bases not matched to a gene. The CDR3 length is 13 residues.

The chain has TRBV29-1 and TRBJ1-1; D remains ambiguous. CDR1 is SQVTM and CDR2 is ANQGSEA in the germline V gene. Trimming took 7 bases from V and 1 from J, leaving 4 bases between them. The CDR3 has 10 residues. CDR3: CSGRNTEAFF. The DNA of the CDR3 is TGCAGCGGGAGGAACACTGAAGCTTTCTTT.

Comments on this clone: The junction does not match germline at one end; this may be a read error. This chain joins TRBV6-1 and TRBJ1-4; maybe TRBD1 (6 bases). The CDR3 is 13 amino acids. Germline V gives CDR1 MNHNS, CDR2 SASEGT. The DNA for the CDR3 is TGTGCCAGCCGTGACAGGACGGGGGAAAAACTGTTTTTT. This codes for CASRDRTGEKLFF.